This is a list of T cell receptor beta chains from one sample in a study of control samples from healthy donors and cancer patients. The table came from immunoSEQ multiplex PCR; TCRdb's copy has only in-frame clones and leaves some out. The table records tens of thousands of clones, approximately 90% of them present only once. What was sequenced was blood. These TCRs come from a woman in her 30s in good health. Each CDR3 is given with its conserved first and last residue. D genes are given only for firm matches. Size tells how often a clone was seen (once, few, many) or the class of an expanded clone, and some rows leave it out.

CDR3	DNA	D	V	J	length	size
CASSLADRGRALHF	TGTGCCAGCAGTTTAGCGGACAGGGGGAGGGCCCTCCACTTT	TRBD1	TRBV27	TRBJ1-6	14	-
CASGSTGPQPQHF	TGTGCCAGCGGCTCGACAGGGCCCCAGCCCCAGCATTTT	TRBD1	TRBV28	TRBJ1-5	13	-
CASSRTINSGNTIYF	TGTGCCAGCAGTAGAACTATAAACTCTGGAAACACCATATATTTT	-	TRBV6-2/TRBV6-3	TRBJ1-3	15	-
CASTPALGQRDQPQHF	TGTGCCAGCACCCCCGCTTTAGGGCAAAGGGATCAGCCCCAGCATTTT	-	TRBV27	TRBJ1-5	16	-
CASSRSGQATNEKLFF	TGTGCCAGCAGCCGATCGGGACAAGCAACTAATGAAAAACTGTTTTTT	-	TRBV5-5	TRBJ1-4	16	-
CASSIAQGDHGYTF	TGTGCCAGTAGTATAGCACAGGGAGACCATGGCTACACCTTC	-	TRBV19	TRBJ1-2	14	-
CASTRGMKNIQYF	TGTGCCAGCACTCGGGGAATGAAAAACATTCAGTACTTC	-	TRBV2	TRBJ2-4	13	-
CASSLSILGQAGNSPLHF	TGTGCCAGCAGCTTGTCAATTTTGGGACAGGCTGGGAATTCACCCCTCCACTTT	TRBD1	TRBV5-5	TRBJ1-6	18	-
CARRRGGLIYTDTQYF	TGTGCCAGAAGGAGGGGGGGCCTCATTTATACAGATACGCAGTATTTT	-	TRBV2	TRBJ2-3	16	-
CASSLRDRGPWDGYTF	TGTGCCAGCAGCCTCCGGGACAGGGGCCCCTGGGATGGCTACACCTTC	TRBD1	TRBV3-1/TRBV3-2	TRBJ1-2	16	-
CASSRVLSGNTIYF	TGTGCCAGCAGCCGGGTCCTCTCTGGAAACACCATATATTTT	-	TRBV14	TRBJ1-3	14	-
CASSHSGPRWFF	TGTGCCAGCAGCCATTCTGGTCCGAGGTGGTTCTTC	-	TRBV14	TRBJ2-1	12	-
CASRDRAVEAFF	TGTGCCAGCCGGGACAGGGCTGTTGAAGCTTTCTTT	TRBD1	TRBV6-5	TRBJ1-1	12	-
CASSLAQGSSNSPLHF	TGTGCCAGCAGCTTAGCGCAGGGGTCGAGTAATTCACCCCTCCACTTT	-	TRBV7-6	TRBJ1-6	16	-
CAWSRLNNEQFF	TGTGCCTGGAGTCGTCTGAACAATGAGCAGTTCTTC	-	TRBV30	TRBJ2-1	12	-
CASSRGRRYEQYF	TGTGCCAGTAGTAGGGGACGACGATACGAGCAGTACTTC	-	TRBV19	TRBJ2-7	13	-
CASSESQGANQPQHF	TGTGCCAGCAGTGAAAGTCAAGGGGCTAATCAGCCCCAGCATTTT	-	TRBV6-1	TRBJ1-5	15	-
CASKQSTVQYF	TGTGCCAGCAAGCAGAGTACAGTGCAGTACTTC	-	TRBV6-5	TRBJ2-7	11	-
CASSQTFGEQYF	TGTGCCAGCAGTCAGACATTCGGCGAGCAGTACTTC	-	TRBV28	TRBJ2-7	12	-
CASREAGTRVAGTDTQYF	TGTGCCAGCAGGGAAGCCGGGACTAGGGTCGCTGGCACAGATACGCAGTATTTT	TRBD2	TRBV5-4	TRBJ2-3	18	-
CATSSPLLTKSNQPQHF	TGTGCCACCAGCAGTCCCCTCCTGACAAAAAGCAATCAGCCCCAGCATTTT	-	TRBV15	TRBJ1-5	17	-
CASSPTGSVGQPQHF	TGTGCCAGCTCACCCACAGGGTCGGTGGGACAGCCCCAGCATTTT	-	TRBV18	TRBJ1-5	15	-
CASSYSRVVDGYTF	TGTGCCAGCAGTTACTCGAGGGTTGTGGATGGCTACACCTTC	-	TRBV6-2/TRBV6-3	TRBJ1-2	14	once
CASSFGADQPQHF	TGTGCCAGCAGCTTTGGAGCGGATCAGCCCCAGCATTTT	-	TRBV11-2	TRBJ1-5	13	-
CASSMSQGAWGYGYTF	TGTGCCAGCAGCATGTCACAGGGGGCTTGGGGATATGGCTACACCTTC	TRBD1	TRBV7-9	TRBJ1-2	16	-
CASSQDPLAGGGTGELFF	TGTGCCAGCAGCCAAGATCCCCTAGCGGGAGGCGGAACCGGGGAGCTGTTTTTT	TRBD2	TRBV3-1/TRBV3-2	TRBJ2-2	18	-
CASSLAQAVTEAFF	TGCGCCAGCAGCTTGGCCCAGGCCGTCACTGAAGCTTTCTTT	-	TRBV5-1	TRBJ1-1	14	-
CASSLLSSVGEQFF	TGCGCCAGCAGCTTGTTGTCTAGCGTCGGTGAGCAGTTCTTC	-	TRBV5-1	TRBJ2-1	14	-
CASSLGQGRETQYF	TGCGCCAGCAGCTTGGGGCAGGGGAGAGAGACCCAGTACTTC	-	TRBV5-1	TRBJ2-5	14	few
CASSLGRTSGPQETQYF	TGTGCCAGCAGCTTAGGCCGGACTAGCGGGCCCCAAGAGACCCAGTACTTC	TRBD2	TRBV11-2	TRBJ2-5	17	-
CASSPKGGPGQPQHF	TGTGCCAGCTCACCGAAGGGCGGGCCCGGTCAGCCCCAGCATTTT	-	TRBV18	TRBJ1-5	15	-
CASSLDTGELFF	TGTGCCAGCAGCTTAGATACCGGGGAGCTGTTTTTT	-	TRBV5-4	TRBJ2-2	12	-
CASSLGTYPYEQYF	TGTGCCAGCAGCTTAGGGACCTACCCCTACGAGCAGTACTTC	-	TRBV7-2	TRBJ2-7	14	-
CASSSQTGGDSGAFF	TGTGCCAGCAGTTCTCAGACAGGGGGCGACTCTGGGGCTTTCTTT	TRBD1	TRBV6-6	TRBJ1-1	15	once
CASSQPHPSDTQYF	TGTGCCAGCAGCCAACCCCACCCTTCGGATACGCAGTATTTT	-	TRBV3-1/TRBV3-2	TRBJ2-3	14	-
CASSEPGRNYGCTF	TGTGCCAGCAGCGAACCGGGACGGAACTATGGCTGCACCTTC	-	TRBV5-4	TRBJ1-2	14	-
CSVEGVSPRASTDTQYF	TGCAGCGTTGAAGGCGTAAGTCCCCGAGCAAGCACAGATACGCAGTATTTT	-	TRBV29-1	TRBJ2-3	17	-
CASSPFQPTGYGYTF	TGTGCCAGCAGCCCGTTCCAACCTACCGGCTATGGCTACACCTTC	-	TRBV7-2	TRBJ1-2	15	-
CASSLSRVDVNEQFF	TGTGCCAGCAGTTTGAGTCGGGTTGATGTCAATGAGCAGTTCTTC	-	TRBV28	TRBJ2-1	15	-
CATSDRTDSTDTQYF	TGTGCCACCAGTGATCGGACAGATAGCACAGATACGCAGTATTTT	-	TRBV24-1	TRBJ2-3	15	-
CASEDRVLTDTQYF	TGTGCCAGCGAAGACAGGGTCCTCACAGATACGCAGTATTTT	TRBD1	TRBV5-5	TRBJ2-3	14	once
CASSPKTDQTGELFF	TGTGCCAGCTCACCTAAGACAGATCAAACCGGGGAGCTGTTTTTT	-	TRBV18	TRBJ2-2	15	-
CASSYLQGGGTGELFF	TGTGCCAGCAGCTACCTACAGGGGGGTGGCACCGGGGAGCTGTTTTTT	TRBD1	TRBV5-4	TRBJ2-2	16	-
CASSLFWTSSSGELFF	TGTGCCAGCAGCTTATTTTGGACTAGCTCTAGCGGGGAGCTGTTTTTT	TRBD2	TRBV7-3	TRBJ2-2	16	few
CASNEGLQPQHF	TGTGCCAGCAACGAGGGGCTGCAGCCCCAGCATTTT	-	TRBV14	TRBJ1-5	12	-
CASSQRTDTYEQYF	TGCGCCAGCAGTCAACGGACGGATACCTACGAGCAGTACTTC	-	TRBV23-1	TRBJ2-7	14	-
CASGTQKGNEKLFF	TGTGCCAGCGGCACTCAGAAGGGGAATGAAAAACTGTTTTTT	-	TRBV2	TRBJ1-4	14	-
CAWGQNNEKLFF	TGTGCCTGGGGACAAAATAATGAAAAACTGTTTTTT	-	TRBV30	TRBJ1-4	12	-
CASSLVGTGALNSPLHF	TGTGCCAGCAGCTTAGTTGGCACAGGGGCCCTTAATTCACCCCTCCACTTT	TRBD1	TRBV7-2	TRBJ1-6	17	-
CAWTVGGGRRTEAFF	TGTGCCTGGACGGTGGGGGGCGGGAGAAGGACTGAAGCTTTCTTT	-	TRBV30	TRBJ1-1	15	once